These 4 T cell receptor beta chains originate from one sample sequenced in a study of blood T cell repertoires in COVID-19. The assay was immunoSEQ multiplex PCR, and TCRdb's table has in-frame clones only and misses some. The sample shows 200,000 or so clones, approximately 80% of them seen only once. Sequenced: peripheral blood. The receptor source for this set is a human donor with acute or convalescent COVID-19. The donor label of this sample is uncertain.

V is TRBV24-1 and J is TRBJ1-2; a weak D match, TRBD1 (5 bases). The V gene lost 6 bases and the J gene lost 3 bases, with 16 bases spanning the gap. This CDR3 has 15 residues. Germline V gives CDR1 KGHDR, CDR2 SFDVKD. As DNA, the CDR3 is TGTGCCACCAGTCCCTCGGACGGAGGGGACTATGGCTACACCTTC. As protein: CATSPSDGGDYGYTF.

The gene calls are TRBV21-1 and TRBJ2-3; the table gives TRBD2 as D, unverified against the DNA. TRBV21-1 is flagged as a pseudogene. This CDR3 has 15 amino acids. CDR3 residues: CASFKSGRTPDTQYF. The CDR3 coding sequence is TGTGCCAGCTTCAAAAGCGGGAGGACCCCAGATACGCAGTATTTT.

This sequence joins TRBV7-6 and TRBJ2-1; D is tentatively TRBD1 or TRBD2 (9 bases each). From germline, CDR1 is SGHVS and CDR2 FNYEAQ. CDR3 length: 21 residues. Deletions cut 5 bases from V and 2 bases from J, with 31 bases between. CDR3 loop: CASSARGQGSSGSLTYNEQFF. The CDR3 bases are TGTGCCAGCAGCGCGAGGGGACAGGGAAGTAGCGGGAGTCTAACCTACAATGAGCAGTTCTTC.

This rearrangement joins TRBV28 to TRBJ2-2, with 8 bases identical to TRBD1. V gave up 5 bases and J gave up 8 bases; unmatched junction bases: 7. The CDR3 covers 14 residues. Germline V gene data show CDR1 as MDHEN and CDR2 as SYDVKM. The CDR3 sequence: CASSAGQGSGELFF. CDR3 DNA: TGTGCCAGCAGTGCCGGACAGGGCTCTGGGGAGCTGTTTTTT.